This T cell receptor (beta chain) stems from a study of shared clonotypes between healthy human individuals. Study conclusions and caveats: Around 5% of naive CD4 clonotypes were common to four donors. Clonotype sharing among donors likely depends on sequencing depth.

Deep was the level at which the assay was run. Generated by immunoSEQ multiplex PCR, the TCRdb table keeps only in-frame clones and is missing some. The sample gives roughly 640,000 clones, roughly 70% of which show up once; approximately 1.7% is in the top ten. The CDR3 consists of 16 residues. V dropped 0 bases and J dropped 4 bases, with 10 bases sitting between them. The germline CDR1 and CDR2 sequences are SNHLY and FYNNEI. Participating donors were healthy, HIV-negative adults free of recent acute infections or vaccinations. Concerning this clone itself: What it recognizes is unknown.

The source material was memory CD4+ T cells sorted from blood. Subset in this sample: CD45RA-negative fraction. The chain uses TRBV2 and TRBJ1-6; D may be TRBD1 (5 bases). The source of this sequence is a woman aged 25 to 39 in good health. The CDR3 loop is CASSEARGGYNSPLHF. CDR3 sequence (DNA): TGTGCCAGCAGTGAAGCGCGGGGGGGATATAATTCACCCCTCCACTTT.